Reported below is one T cell receptor (beta chain). Its cognate antigen is unknown. CDR3 size: 15 residues. Trimming took 5 bases from V and 6 from J, leaving 17 bases between them. One entry per CDR3 protein, called by TCRdb with MiXCR from the reads. Of hundreds of thousands of distinct CDR3 sequences in the sample, around a third were seen once. These data belong to a study of T cell repertoires in cytomegalovirus infection. General study results and limits: What dominated the ex vivo response were HLA-C-restricted CMV-specific TCR beta clonotypes.

The specimen comprised cultured CD8+ T cells from PBMCs, sampled from culture after CMV antigen stimulation. The source of this sequence is a human donor in good health (CMV status not recorded). Some clones in this sample may be carry-over from other donors' samples. The chain joins TRBV12-3 or TRBV12-4 to TRBJ2-1, with a weak D call TRBD2 (5 bases). CDR3 DNA sequence: TGTGCCAGCAGTCGCATCCGGGATCTGAGCAATGAGCAGTTCTTC. Translating gives CASSRIRDLSNEQFF.